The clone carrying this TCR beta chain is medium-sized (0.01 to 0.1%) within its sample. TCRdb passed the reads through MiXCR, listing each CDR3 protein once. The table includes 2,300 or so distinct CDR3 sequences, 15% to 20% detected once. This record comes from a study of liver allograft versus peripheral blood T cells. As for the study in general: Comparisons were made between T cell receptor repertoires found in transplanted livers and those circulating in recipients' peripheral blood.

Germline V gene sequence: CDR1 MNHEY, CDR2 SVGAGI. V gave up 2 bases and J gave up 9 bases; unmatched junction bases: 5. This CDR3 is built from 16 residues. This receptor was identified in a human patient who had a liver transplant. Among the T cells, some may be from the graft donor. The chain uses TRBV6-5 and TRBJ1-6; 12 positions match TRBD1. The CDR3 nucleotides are TGTGCCAGCAGTTACGTGGGACAGGGGGCAGGTTCACCCCTCCACTTT. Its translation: CASSYVGQGAGSPLHF.